This TCR beta chain is from a study of OX40 agonist ivuxolimab in advanced cancers. Findings of the study overall: In general, CD8+ T cells held more expanded clones than CD4+ did, on average. Low normalized clonal expansion also occurred in some nonresponding patients. At 0.1 to 3.0 mg/kg, CD4+ and CD8+ blood T cells expanded clonally by week 6.

Of note for this clone: Its cognate antigen is unknown. One end of the junction does not line up with germline, which may come from a read error.

This CDR3 has 14 residues. Germline CDR1 and CDR2: SGHRS and YFSETQ. Using immunoSEQ multiplex PCR, the repertoire was profiled, and TCRdb retains in-frame clones only, with some absent. The sample lists roughly 97,000 clones; approximately 87% were seen once. Autoimmune disease history or systemic immunosuppression excluded patients. This chain joins TRBV5-1 and TRBJ1-1, with 9 bases matching TRBD1. The clonotype originates from an adult with an advanced solid tumor such as melanoma, head and neck, liver or kidney cancer. Sequences were derived from CD4+ or CD8+ T cells sorted from blood, sampled in a trial of the OX40 agonist ivuxolimab. CDR3 loop: CASSGDRVKTEAFF. CDR3 DNA sequence: TGCGCCAGCAGCGGGGACAGGGTGAAAACTGAAGCTTTCTTT.